This is a list of T cell receptor beta chains from one sample in a study of T-cell memory formation after mild COVID-19. In TCRdb, the 5' RACE reads were re-called with MiXCR into one record per CDR3 protein. The repertoire holds 550,000 to 700,000 distinct CDR3 sequences, with about 18% as singletons. Sequenced: PBMCs or a T cell subset sorted from them (not recorded which). These receptors came from an adult woman who had mild COVID-19 (a few samples of this study predate the infection). Cell type and time point are not known. CDR3s include the opening cysteine and the closing phenylalanine or tryptophan. D genes are given only for firm matches. Clone sizes are given selectively: once, few, many, or a class where the clone is expanded.

cdr3_length,d_call,clone_size,j_call,v_call,cdr3_aa,cdr3_nt
15,TRBD2,-,TRBJ2-1,TRBV20-1,CSARDPPSGYNEQFF,TGCAGTGCTAGAGATCCCCCTAGCGGATACAATGAGCAGTTCTTC
14,TRBD2,few,TRBJ2-7,TRBV6-5,CASSYKAGVYEQYF,TGTGCCAGCAGTTACAAAGCGGGAGTATACGAGCAGTACTTC
16,-,few,TRBJ2-7,TRBV7-8,CASSSSGTSYSYEQYF,TGTGCCAGCAGCTCCTCCGGGACAAGTTACTCCTACGAGCAGTACTTC
11,-,few,TRBJ2-5,TRBV20-1,CSATEGETQYF,TGCAGTGCAACGGAGGGAGAGACCCAGTACTTC
15,-,few,TRBJ1-1,TRBV6-1,CASSEAKGVDTEAFF,TGTGCCAGCAGTGAAGCTAAGGGAGTCGACACTGAAGCTTTCTTT
13,-,-,TRBJ2-7,TRBV24-1,CATRDSGHYEQYF,TGTGCCACCAGGGATAGCGGACACTACGAGCAGTACTTC
14,TRBD1,-,TRBJ2-2,TRBV7-3,CASARQGNTGELFF,TGTGCCAGCGCGAGACAGGGGAACACCGGGGAGCTGTTTTTT
14,-,few,TRBJ1-2,TRBV7-6,CASSSESWTAGYTF,TGTGCCAGCAGCTCAGAATCCTGGACAGCCGGCTACACCTTC
19,-,-,TRBJ2-2,TRBV24-1,CATSALLAAGQTNTGELFF,TGTGCCACCAGTGCCCTCTTGGCCGCGGGACAGACGAACACCGGGGAGCTGTTTTTT
14,-,-,TRBJ1-5,TRBV20-1,CSASKNVGNQPQHF,TGCAGTGCTAGCAAGAACGTCGGCAATCAGCCCCAGCATTTT
14,-,-,TRBJ1-1,TRBV5-1,CASSYGRSNTEAFF,TGCGCCAGCAGTTACGGACGGTCGAACACTGAAGCTTTCTTT
13,-,many,TRBJ1-2,TRBV30,CAWIDRANYGYTF,TGTGCCTGGATTGACAGAGCGAACTATGGCTACACCTTC
13,-,few,TRBJ1-2,TRBV7-9,CASSFGDQAGYTF,TGTGCCAGCAGCTTTGGGGACCAGGCTGGCTACACCTTC
17,TRBD2,-,TRBJ2-1,TRBV4-2,CASSQVVIAGGLGEQFF,TGTGCCAGCAGCCAAGTTGTGATAGCGGGAGGCCTCGGAGAGCAGTTCTTC
14,-,few,TRBJ2-7,TRBV5-6,CASSILQGWGEQYF,TGTGCCAGCAGCATCCTACAGGGTTGGGGCGAGCAGTACTTC
13,TRBD2,few,TRBJ2-5,TRBV6-2/TRBV6-3,CASSGTSRETQYF,TGTGCCAGCAGCGGGACTAGCCGAGAGACCCAGTACTTC
15,TRBD1,-,TRBJ2-7,TRBV6-5,CASSYWTGARYEQYF,TGTGCCAGCAGTTATTGGACAGGGGCTAGATACGAGCAGTACTTC
12,-,few,TRBJ1-2,TRBV30,CAWSTGPYKYTF,TGTGCCTGGAGTACCGGACCCTACAAGTACACCTTC
14,-,-,TRBJ2-1,TRBV9,CASSVGGEYNEQFF,TGTGCCAGCAGCGTAGGAGGGGAATACAATGAGCAGTTCTTC
14,-,few,TRBJ2-2,TRBV12-3/TRBV12-4,CASSYRAGTGELFF,TGTGCCAGCAGTTACAGGGCAGGGACCGGGGAGCTGTTTTTT
15,-,-,TRBJ1-2,TRBV12-3/TRBV12-4,CASSPWGTAVWGYTF,TGTGCCAGCAGTCCATGGGGGACGGCCGTTTGGGGCTACACCTTC
15,-,few,TRBJ2-5,TRBV7-9,CASSPYIPGRLTQYF,TGTGCCAGCAGCCCTTATATCCCGGGACGACTGACCCAGTACTTC
17,TRBD2,-,TRBJ2-5,TRBV5-1,CASSPPQTSGVTETQYF,TGCGCCAGCAGCCCCCCTCAGACTAGCGGGGTGACGGAGACCCAGTACTTC
12,-,few,TRBJ2-3,TRBV30,CAWTFQTGTQYF,TGTGCCTGGACCTTTCAAACAGGCACGCAGTATTTT
15,-,few,TRBJ1-6,TRBV7-8,CASSLEARVVSPLHF,TGTGCCAGCAGCTTAGAGGCCAGGGTGGTCTCACCCCTCCACTTT
13,TRBD1,few,TRBJ1-1,TRBV29-1,CSVAGGMNTEAFF,TGCAGCGTGGCAGGGGGCATGAACACTGAAGCTTTCTTT
15,-,-,TRBJ2-7,TRBV4-1,CASSQGTTATYEQYF,TGCGCCAGCAGCCAAGGAACCACAGCAACCTACGAGCAGTACTTC
15,TRBD1,-,TRBJ2-7,TRBV18,CASSSGQGITYEQYF,TGTGCCAGCTCATCGGGACAGGGGATAACCTACGAGCAGTACTTC
16,TRBD2,-,TRBJ2-7,TRBV7-9,CASSLVGGDSGYEQYF,TGTGCCAGCAGCTTAGTAGGAGGAGATAGCGGGTACGAGCAGTACTTC
13,-,few,TRBJ2-7,TRBV9,CASSPPARYEQYF,TGTGCCAGCAGCCCTCCGGCCCGCTACGAGCAGTACTTC
14,-,-,TRBJ2-1,TRBV5-4,CASSFDTQGFEQFF,TGTGCCAGCAGCTTCGATACTCAGGGGTTTGAGCAGTTCTTC
16,-,-,TRBJ2-3,TRBV9,CASSVGGGESTDTQYF,TGTGCCAGCAGCGTAGGGGGCGGAGAGAGCACAGATACGCAGTATTTT
14,-,few,TRBJ1-3,TRBV30,CAWGWTDDGNTIYF,TGTGCCTGGGGATGGACGGACGATGGAAACACCATATATTTT
16,-,few,TRBJ1-4,TRBV27,CASSVRRTGGVEKLFF,TGTGCCAGCAGCGTTCGCCGCACTGGGGGAGTGGAAAAACTGTTTTTT
16,TRBD2,-,TRBJ2-1,TRBV14,CASSQDPGLAGDEQFF,TGTGCCAGCAGCCAAGATCCGGGACTAGCGGGAGATGAGCAGTTCTTC
13,-,few,TRBJ1-5,TRBV27,CASSFRGGQPQHF,TGTGCCAGCAGTTTCCGGGGGGGACAGCCCCAGCATTTT
13,-,few,TRBJ1-5,TRBV5-1,CASSLVVGQPQHF,TGCGCCAGCAGCTTGGTCGTGGGTCAGCCCCAGCATTTT
15,-,-,TRBJ1-5,TRBV27,CASTTRGFSNQPQHF,TGTGCCAGCACTACCAGGGGTTTTTCCAATCAGCCCCAGCATTTT
13,TRBD1,many,TRBJ2-7,TRBV12-3/TRBV12-4,CASSSGQGAEQYF,TGTGCCAGCAGTTCGGGACAGGGTGCCGAGCAGTACTTC
16,-,few,TRBJ2-1,TRBV9,CASSAGWGAGYNEQFF,TGTGCCAGCAGCGCAGGGTGGGGCGCAGGATACAATGAGCAGTTCTTC
15,-,-,TRBJ2-5,TRBV3-1,CASSQVPVGVETQYF,TGTGCCAGCAGCCAAGTCCCAGTGGGCGTGGAGACCCAGTACTTC
16,TRBD2,-,TRBJ2-2,TRBV5-5,CASSFLASGRNGELFF,TGTGCCAGCAGCTTCTTAGCTAGCGGGAGGAACGGGGAGCTGTTTTTT
16,-,-,TRBJ2-7,TRBV12-3/TRBV12-4,CASSLQVPGRKNEQYF,TGTGCCAGCAGTCTACAGGTTCCGGGACGTAAAAACGAGCAGTACTTC
13,-,-,TRBJ1-5,TRBV18,CASSPAENQPQHF,TGTGCCAGCTCACCAGCCGAAAATCAGCCCCAGCATTTT
14,-,few,TRBJ1-5,TRBV10-3,CAIRSTGTNQPQHF,TGTGCCATCAGGTCGACAGGTACTAATCAGCCCCAGCATTTT
13,-,few,TRBJ2-2,TRBV6-2/TRBV6-3,CASGPGAAGELFF,TGTGCCAGCGGACCCGGGGCGGCCGGGGAGCTGTTTTTT
16,-,-,TRBJ1-2,TRBV20-1,CSASALYRTDLYGYTF,TGCAGTGCTAGCGCCCTTTACCGGACAGACCTTTATGGCTACACCTTC
13,-,-,TRBJ2-7,TRBV2,CASSDRDTREQYF,TGTGCCAGCAGCGACCGGGACACCAGGGAGCAGTACTTC
15,-,few,TRBJ2-7,TRBV11-3,CASSATDGDSYEQYF,TGTGCCAGCAGCGCTACCGACGGGGATTCCTACGAGCAGTACTTC
14,-,-,TRBJ1-1,TRBV7-9,CASSKQGPNTEAFF,TGTGCCAGCAGCAAACAGGGTCCGAACACTGAAGCTTTCTTT
11,-,-,TRBJ1-2,TRBV9,CASEGSYGYTF,TGTGCCAGCGAGGGAAGCTATGGCTACACCTTC
15,-,few,TRBJ2-4,TRBV23-1,CASSLEGMAKNIQYF,TGCGCCAGCAGTCTGGAGGGGATGGCCAAAAACATTCAGTACTTC
15,TRBD2,many,TRBJ2-1,TRBV6-5,CASSSGTSSYNEQFF,TGTGCCAGCAGTTCCGGGACTAGCTCCTACAATGAGCAGTTCTTC